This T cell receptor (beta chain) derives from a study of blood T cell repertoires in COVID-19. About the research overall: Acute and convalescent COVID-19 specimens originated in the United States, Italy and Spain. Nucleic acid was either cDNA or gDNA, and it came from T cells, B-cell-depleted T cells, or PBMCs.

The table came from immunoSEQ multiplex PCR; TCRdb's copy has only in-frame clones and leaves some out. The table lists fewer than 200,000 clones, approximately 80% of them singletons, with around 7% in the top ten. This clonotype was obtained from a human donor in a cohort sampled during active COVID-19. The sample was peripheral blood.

The CDR3 protein is CASRDQGRRTGELFF. The DNA for the CDR3 is TGCGCCAGCAGAGACCAAGGAAGGAGAACCGGGGAGCTGTTTTTT. V gene TRBV4-1 combines with J gene TRBJ2-2; D not certain. CDR3 length: 15 residues. Germline assignment: CDR1 MGHRA and CDR2 YSYEKL. V lost 6 bases and J lost 5, with 16 bases in between.